The 17 T cell receptor beta chains reported below all come from one sample, sequenced in a study of T cell responses to AZD1222 COVID-19 vaccine. Some clones are missing from TCRdb's copy, which holds only in-frame ones; the method was immunoSEQ multiplex PCR. The top ten hold around a sixth of the sample, which has 95,000 to 100,000 clones, roughly 90% seen once. Sample: peripheral blood, taken 28 days after the second AZD1222 dose. The receptors stem from an adult who received the AZD1222 COVID-19 vaccine.

The rearrangement joins TRBV5-8 to TRBJ2-2; tentatively, D is TRBD2 (5 bases). Trimming took off 0 bases at V and 5 bases at J, with 17 bases between the two ends. This CDR3 comprises 17 residues. Germline V lookup: CDR1 SGHTS, CDR2 YDEGEE. The CDR3 reads CASSLAFSSGSTGELFF. As DNA, the CDR3 is TGTGCCAGCAGCTTGGCCTTCTCCAGCGGCTCAACCGGGGAGCTGTTTTTT.

Only one count was recorded for this clone. This chain uses TRBV3-1 (or the pseudogene TRBV3-2) with TRBJ2-1, with 9 bases aligning to TRBD2. Germline lookup yields CDR1 LGHDT and CDR2 YNNKEL (reference sequence). Germline trimming cut 4 bases from V and 4 bases from J; bases unmatched to any gene: 8. This CDR3 contains 16 residues. In nucleotides, the CDR3 is TGTGCCAGCAGCCGCAGACTAGCGGAGCAGTACAATGAGCAGTTCTTC. It encodes CASSRRLAEQYNEQFF.

The chain uses TRBV28 and TRBJ2-7; a possible D gene is TRBD2 (6 bases). Per germline, CDR1 MDHEN and CDR2 SYDVKM. The V and J ends lost 4 bases and 2 bases respectively, with 15 bases between them. The CDR3 sequence is 15 residues long. The CDR3 is CASSWRERVTYEQYF. DNA for the CDR3: TGTGCCAGCAGTTGGAGGGAAAGGGTTACCTACGAGCAGTACTTC. The entire variable domain, with the rest obtained from reference TRBV28 and TRBJ2-7, is as follows: DVKVTQSSRYLVKRTGEKVFLECVQDMDHENMFWYRQDPGLGLRLIYFSYDVKMKEKGDIPEGYSVSREKKERFSLILESASTNQTSMYLCASSWRERVTYEQYFGPGTRLTVT.

V is TRBV5-1 and J is TRBJ2-1, with 7 bases aligning to TRBD2. The germline V gene encodes CDR1 SGHRS and CDR2 YFSETQ. The V segment lost 4 bases and the J segment 7 bases; nucleotides outside the gene matches: 2. The CDR3 has 12 amino acids. CDR3 bases: TGCGCCAGCAGCCTACTAGCGAATGAGCAGTTCTTC. Translating gives CASSLLANEQFF.

This chain uses TRBV19 with TRBJ2-1, with TRBD1 matching 9 bases. J was trimmed by 7 bases and V by 6 bases; bases with no gene match: 7. The CDR3 is 14 amino acids. The germline CDR1 and CDR2 sequences are LNHDA and SQIVND (reference sequence). In DNA form, the CDR3 reads TGTGCCAGTAGGGGACAGGGAGGAGGTAATGAGCAGTTCTTC. This gives the protein CASRGQGGGNEQFF. The whole variable domain, remainder taken from reference TRBV19 and TRBJ2-1, is DGGITQSPKYLFRKEGQNVTLSCEQNLNHDAMYWYRQDPGQGLRLIYYSQIVNDFQKGDIAEGYSVSREKKESFPLTVTSAQKNPTAFYLCASRGQGGGNEQFFGPGTRLTVL.

The chain joins TRBV10-3 to TRBJ1-2, with TRBD1 matching over 8 bases. The CDR3 length is 18 residues. In germline, CDR1 is ENHRY, CDR2 SYGVKD. Trimming at V came to 11 bases and at J to 0 bases, leaving 20 bases not matched to a gene. In DNA form, the CDR3 reads TGTGCCTCAAACTACTTCCAGGGGGCAATGGGAGCTAACTATGGCTACACCTTC. It encodes CASNYFQGAMGANYGYTF.

This chain uses TRBV2 with TRBJ1-1, with D maybe TRBD1 (6 bases). V gave up 7 bases and J gave up 10 bases, with 16 bases separating them. CDR1 is SNHLY, CDR2 FYNNEI, per germline. The CDR3 extends over 12 amino acids. The CDR3 DNA follows: TGTGCCAGCACTACACAGGGCCCTCGAGCTTTCTTT. It codes for CASTTQGPRAFF.

The chain employs TRBV4-1 and TRBJ2-3, with 10 nucleotides matching TRBD1. The CDR3 extends over 15 amino acids. V trimming: 1 base; J trimming: 6 bases; junction bases outside the gene matches: 4. Germline assignment: CDR1 MGHRA and CDR2 YSYEKL. The CDR3 nucleotides read TGCGCCAGCAGCCAAGTCGGGACAGGGGCGGATACGCAGTATTTT. It codes for CASSQVGTGADTQYF.

This chain joins TRBV7-3 and TRBJ2-1; a weak D match, TRBD2 (5 bases). Germline V gene lookup returns CDR1 SGHTA and CDR2 FQGTGA. Trimming cost V 2 bases and J 2 bases, with 10 bases left between them. The CDR3 runs 15 residues. The CDR3 reads CASSLEGWAYNEQFF. The CDR3 bases are TGTGCCAGCAGCTTAGAGGGTTGGGCCTACAATGAGCAGTTCTTC. The entire variable domain, with the rest obtained from reference TRBV7-3 and TRBJ2-1, is as follows: GAGVSQTPSNKVTEKGKYVELRCDPISGHTALYWYRQSLGQGPEFLIYFQGTGAADDSGLPNDRFFAVRPEGSVSTLKIQRTERGDSAVYLCASSLEGWAYNEQFFGPGTRLTVL.

The chain joins TRBV2 to TRBJ1-5; D might be TRBD1 (6 bases). The CDR3 is 16 amino acids. Trimming removed 6 bases at V and 0 bases at J, with 15 bases between. Germline V gene lookup returns CDR1 SNHLY and CDR2 FYNNEI. The chain's CDR3 is CASRHSGGGSNQPQHF. The CDR3 DNA follows: TGTGCCAGCAGACATTCCGGGGGCGGTAGCAATCAGCCCCAGCATTTT.

The chain has TRBV5-1 and TRBJ1-2; 8 bases agree with TRBD1. There are 14 residues in the CDR3. V lost 4 bases to trimming and J lost 4 bases; unmatched junction nucleotides: 6. Germline lookup yields CDR1 SGHRS and CDR2 YFSETQ. The CDR3, as DNA: TGCGCCAGCAGCCACGGACAGGGCTCCTATGGCTACACCTTC. Translation gives CASSHGQGSYGYTF.

The chain recombines TRBV27 with TRBJ2-7; D may be TRBD2 (5 bases). Trimming removed 6 bases at V and 0 bases at J, with 15 bases between. The CDR3 is 15 residues long. Germline assignment: CDR1 MNHEY and CDR2 SMNVEV (reference sequence). The CDR3 sequence is CASRVSTGSSYEQYF. In nucleotides, the CDR3 is TGTGCCAGCAGAGTCTCGACGGGGAGCTCCTACGAGCAGTACTTC.

This chain joins TRBV19 and TRBJ1-5; no reliable D call. The CDR3 spans 15 residues. Trimming stripped 7 bases from V and 0 bases from J, with 13 bases between. Germline CDR1 and CDR2: LNHDA and SQIVND (reference sequence). CDR3 sequence reads: CASKGVMGSNQPQHF. The CDR3 bases are TGTGCCAGTAAAGGAGTGATGGGTAGCAATCAGCCCCAGCATTTT.

The chain uses TRBV28 and TRBJ2-7, with unresolved D. Germline assignment: CDR1 MDHEN and CDR2 SYDVKM. Between the trimmed V and J ends, which lost 4 bases and 1 base, there was a span of 14 bases. CDR3 length: 15 amino acids. The CDR3 bases are TGTGCCAGCAGTTCCTCGAGCGTTTATTCCTACGAGCAGTACTTC. Translating it yields CASSSSSVYSYEQYF.

V gene TRBV29-1 combines with J gene TRBJ2-7; D possibly matches TRBD1 or TRBD2 (8 bases each). CDR3 size: 15 residues. Trimming left V 5 bases short and J 4 bases short, with 21 bases between. Looked up from germline, CDR1 is SQVTM and CDR2 is ANQGSEA. DNA of the CDR3: TGCAGCGTTTCTCGGGGGGGCAGGGGGCGTTACGAGCAGTACTTC. Amino acids: CSVSRGGRGRYEQYF.

The genes are TRBV9 and TRBJ2-2, with 7 bases aligning to TRBD2. The CDR3 totals 17 residues. Unmatched junction bases numbered 9, after V lost 0 bases and J lost 4 bases. CDR1 and CDR2 (germline): SGDLS, YYNGEE. This chain's CDR3 is CASSVATGGGGTGELFF. In DNA form, the CDR3 reads TGTGCCAGCAGCGTAGCTACGGGGGGAGGAGGCACCGGGGAGCTGTTTTTT.

V usage is TRBV21-1 and J usage is TRBJ1-5. TRBV21-1 is a listed pseudogene. The CDR3 sequence is 15 residues long. In DNA, the CDR3 is TGTGCCAGCAGCAAAGTGTCCACGGGCAATCAGCCCCAGCATTTT. It codes for CASSKVSTGNQPQHF.